Sequencing of this TCR beta chain was carried out in a study of blood T cells in healthy people across ages. This clonotype occurred a few times. From germline, CDR1 is SGHTA and CDR2 FQGNSA. Between the trimmed V and J ends, which lost 5 bases and 5 bases, there was a span of 15 bases. The CDR3 covers 14 residues. Using a J-beta primer mix together with a sample-barcoded 5' primer, a second PCR was run for roughly 7 to 11 cycles. Each cDNA molecule was tagged by a template-switch adaptor with 12 random nucleotides. CDR3-containing paired-end reads numbered at least 2.5 million in each sample. MiXCR, run by TCRdb on the 5' RACE reads, gives a single entry per CDR3 protein. Of 850,000 to 950,000 distinct CDR3 sequences listed, 29% are singletons.

This sequence was found in a woman over 75 in good health. Specimen: blood. The chain couples TRBV7-2 to TRBJ1-2; no clear D gene. CDR3 DNA: TGTGCCAGCAGCCCATCCCTGGGGTCATATGGCTACACCTTC. Its protein is CASSPSLGSYGYTF.